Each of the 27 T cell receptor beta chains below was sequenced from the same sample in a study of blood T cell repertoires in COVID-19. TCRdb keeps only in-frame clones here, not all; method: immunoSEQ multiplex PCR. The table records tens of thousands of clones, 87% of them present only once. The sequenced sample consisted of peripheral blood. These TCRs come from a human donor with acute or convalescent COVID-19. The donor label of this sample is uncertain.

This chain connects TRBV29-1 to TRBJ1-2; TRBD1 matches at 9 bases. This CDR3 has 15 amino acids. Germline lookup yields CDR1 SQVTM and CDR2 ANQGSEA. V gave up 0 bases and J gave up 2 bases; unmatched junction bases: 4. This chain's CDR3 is CSVEERDRENYGYTF. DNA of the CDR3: TGCAGCGTTGAAGAGAGGGACAGGGAAAACTATGGCTACACCTTC.

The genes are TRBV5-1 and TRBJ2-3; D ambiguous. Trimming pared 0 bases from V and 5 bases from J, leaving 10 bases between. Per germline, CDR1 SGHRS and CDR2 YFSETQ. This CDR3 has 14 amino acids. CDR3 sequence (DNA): TGCGCCAGCAGCTTGGCTAGGTCGGTAGATACGCAGTATTTT. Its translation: CASSLARSVDTQYF.

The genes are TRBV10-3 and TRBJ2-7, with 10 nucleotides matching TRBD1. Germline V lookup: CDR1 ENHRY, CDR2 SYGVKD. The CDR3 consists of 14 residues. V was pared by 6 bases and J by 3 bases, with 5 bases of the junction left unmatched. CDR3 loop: CAIRPGTGVYEQYF. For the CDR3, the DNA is TGTGCCATCAGACCCGGGACAGGGGTCTACGAGCAGTACTTC.

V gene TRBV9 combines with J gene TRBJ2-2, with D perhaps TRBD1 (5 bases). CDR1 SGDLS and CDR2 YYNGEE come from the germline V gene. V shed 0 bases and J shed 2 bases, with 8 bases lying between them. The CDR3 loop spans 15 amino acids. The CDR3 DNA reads TGTGCCAGCAGCGTAGGGGGCACTAACACCGGGGAGCTGTTTTTT. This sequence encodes CASSVGGTNTGELFF.

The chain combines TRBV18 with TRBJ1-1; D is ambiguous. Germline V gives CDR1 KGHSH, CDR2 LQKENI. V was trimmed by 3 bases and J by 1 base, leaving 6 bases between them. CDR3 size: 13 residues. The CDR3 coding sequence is TGTGCCAGCTCACCTAATCGGAACACTGAAGCTTTCTTT. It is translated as CASSPNRNTEAFF.

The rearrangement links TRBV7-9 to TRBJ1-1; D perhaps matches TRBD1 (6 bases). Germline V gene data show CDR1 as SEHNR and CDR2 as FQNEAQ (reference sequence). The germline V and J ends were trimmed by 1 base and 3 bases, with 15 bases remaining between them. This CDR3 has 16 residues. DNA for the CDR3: TGTGCCAGCAGCTTAGGAAGTTGGGGGCCGGACACTGAAGCTTTCTTT. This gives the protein CASSLGSWGPDTEAFF.

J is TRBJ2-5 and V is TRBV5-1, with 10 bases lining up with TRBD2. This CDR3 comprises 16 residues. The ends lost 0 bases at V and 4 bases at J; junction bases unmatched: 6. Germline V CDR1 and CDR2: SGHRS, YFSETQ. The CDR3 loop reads CASSLAASGRPETQYF. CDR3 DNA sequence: TGCGCCAGCAGCTTGGCCGCTAGCGGGAGACCAGAGACCCAGTACTTC.

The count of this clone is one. The CDR3 here is CASSLHRSYNEQFF. CDR3 DNA: TGTGCCAGCAGTTTACATCGGTCCTACAATGAGCAGTTCTTC. The chain employs TRBV28 and TRBJ2-1; D remains unclear. Germline loops: CDR1 MDHEN, CDR2 SYDVKM. The length of the CDR3 is 14 residues. Trimming took 2 bases from V and 1 from J, leaving 6 bases between them.

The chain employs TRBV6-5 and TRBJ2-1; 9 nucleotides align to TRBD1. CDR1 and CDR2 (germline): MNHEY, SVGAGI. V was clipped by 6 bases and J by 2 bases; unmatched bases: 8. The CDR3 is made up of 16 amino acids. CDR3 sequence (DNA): TGTGCCAGCAGCTACAGGGGGCAGAGGGCCTACAATGAGCAGTTCTTC. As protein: CASSYRGQRAYNEQFF.

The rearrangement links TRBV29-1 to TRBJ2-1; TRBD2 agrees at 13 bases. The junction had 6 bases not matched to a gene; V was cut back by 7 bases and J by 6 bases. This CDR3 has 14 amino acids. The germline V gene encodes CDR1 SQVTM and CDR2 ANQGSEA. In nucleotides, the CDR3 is TGCAGCGCCACTAGCGGGGGGGTGGTCAATGAGCAGTTCTTC. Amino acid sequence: CSATSGGVVNEQFF.

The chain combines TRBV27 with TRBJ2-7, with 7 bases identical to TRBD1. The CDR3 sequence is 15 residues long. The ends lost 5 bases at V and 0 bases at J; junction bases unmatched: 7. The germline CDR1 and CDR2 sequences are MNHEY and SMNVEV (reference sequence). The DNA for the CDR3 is TGTGCCAGCAGTGAACTCGGGACAGCCTCCTACGAGCAGTACTTC. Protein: CASSELGTASYEQYF.

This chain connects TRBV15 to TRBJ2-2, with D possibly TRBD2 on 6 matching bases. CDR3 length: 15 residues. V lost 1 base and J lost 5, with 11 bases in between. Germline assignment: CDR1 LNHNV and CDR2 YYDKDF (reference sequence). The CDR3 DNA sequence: TGTGCCACCAGCAGAGGCGGCGGGGCTACCGGGGAGCTGTTTTTT. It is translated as CATSRGGGATGELFF.

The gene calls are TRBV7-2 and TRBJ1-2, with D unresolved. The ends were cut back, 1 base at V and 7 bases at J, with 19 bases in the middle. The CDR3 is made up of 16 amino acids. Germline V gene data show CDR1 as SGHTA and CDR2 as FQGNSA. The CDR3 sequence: CASSLEGRAGLSGYTF. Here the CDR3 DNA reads TGTGCCAGCAGCTTAGAGGGTCGGGCGGGGTTGAGTGGCTACACCTTC.

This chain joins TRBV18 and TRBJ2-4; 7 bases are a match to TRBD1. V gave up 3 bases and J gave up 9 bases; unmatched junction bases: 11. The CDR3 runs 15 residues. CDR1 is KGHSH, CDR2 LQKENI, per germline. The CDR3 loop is CASSPSGQNGGIQYF. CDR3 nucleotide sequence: TGTGCCAGCTCACCGTCGGGACAGAATGGGGGCATTCAGTACTTC.

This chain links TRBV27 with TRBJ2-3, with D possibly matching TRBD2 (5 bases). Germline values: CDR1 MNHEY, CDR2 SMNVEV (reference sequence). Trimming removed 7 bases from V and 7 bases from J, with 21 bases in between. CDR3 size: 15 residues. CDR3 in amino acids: CASTTVQDSLNTQYF. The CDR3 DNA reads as TGTGCCAGCACTACGGTGCAGGACTCCCTCAATACGCAGTATTTT.

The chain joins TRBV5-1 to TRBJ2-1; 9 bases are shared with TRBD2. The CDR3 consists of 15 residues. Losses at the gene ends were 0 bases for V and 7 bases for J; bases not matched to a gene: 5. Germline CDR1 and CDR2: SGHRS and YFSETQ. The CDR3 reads CASSLVAGGGNEQFF. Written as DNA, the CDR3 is TGCGCCAGCAGCTTGGTTGCGGGAGGGGGGAATGAGCAGTTCTTC.

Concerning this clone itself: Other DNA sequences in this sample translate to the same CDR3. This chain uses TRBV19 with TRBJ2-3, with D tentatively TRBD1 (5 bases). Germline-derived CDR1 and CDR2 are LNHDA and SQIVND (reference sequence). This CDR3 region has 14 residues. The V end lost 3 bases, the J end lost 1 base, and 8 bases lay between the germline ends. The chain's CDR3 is CASSMGQGTDTQYF. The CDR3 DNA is TGTGCCAGTAGTATGGGGCAGGGCACAGATACGCAGTATTTT.

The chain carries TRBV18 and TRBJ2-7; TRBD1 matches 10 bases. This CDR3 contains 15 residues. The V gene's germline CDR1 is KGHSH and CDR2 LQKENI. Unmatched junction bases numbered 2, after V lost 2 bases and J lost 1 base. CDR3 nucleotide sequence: TGTGCCAGCTCACCAGGGACAGGGGATTCCTACGAGCAGTACTTC. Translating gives CASSPGTGDSYEQYF.

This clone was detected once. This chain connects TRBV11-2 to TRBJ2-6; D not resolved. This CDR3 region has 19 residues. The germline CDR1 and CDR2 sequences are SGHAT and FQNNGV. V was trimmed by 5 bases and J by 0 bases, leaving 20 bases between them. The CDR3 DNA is TGTGCCAGCAGCCCAGAGGCCCCGGGTCTCAACTCTGGGGCCAACGTCCTGACTTTC. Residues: CASSPEAPGLNSGANVLTF.

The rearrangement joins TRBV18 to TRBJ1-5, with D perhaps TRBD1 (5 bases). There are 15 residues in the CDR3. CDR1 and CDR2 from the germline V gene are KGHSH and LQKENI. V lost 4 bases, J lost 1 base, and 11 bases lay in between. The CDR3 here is CASSQQGASNQPQHF. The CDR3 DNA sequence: TGTGCCAGCTCACAGCAGGGTGCGAGCAATCAGCCCCAGCATTTT.

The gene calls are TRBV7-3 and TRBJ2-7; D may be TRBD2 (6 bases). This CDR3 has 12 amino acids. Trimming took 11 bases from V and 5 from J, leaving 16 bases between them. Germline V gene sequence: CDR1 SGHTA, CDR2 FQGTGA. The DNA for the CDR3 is TGTGCCGGGAGTGTGGGCGGGGACGAGCAGTACTTC. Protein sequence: CAGSVGGDEQYF.

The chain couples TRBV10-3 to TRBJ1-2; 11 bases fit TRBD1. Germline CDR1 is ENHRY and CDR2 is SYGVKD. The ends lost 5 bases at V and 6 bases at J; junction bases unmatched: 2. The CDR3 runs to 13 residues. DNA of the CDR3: TGTGCCATCAGTAAGGGACAGGGGGATGGCTACACCTTC. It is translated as CAISKGQGDGYTF.

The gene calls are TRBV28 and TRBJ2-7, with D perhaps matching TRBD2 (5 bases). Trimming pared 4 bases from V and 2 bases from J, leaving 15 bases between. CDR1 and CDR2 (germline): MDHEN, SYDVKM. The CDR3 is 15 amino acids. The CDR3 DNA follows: TGTGCCAGCAGTTGGTGGGAGACCCGGGCCTACGAGCAGTACTTC. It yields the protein CASSWWETRAYEQYF.

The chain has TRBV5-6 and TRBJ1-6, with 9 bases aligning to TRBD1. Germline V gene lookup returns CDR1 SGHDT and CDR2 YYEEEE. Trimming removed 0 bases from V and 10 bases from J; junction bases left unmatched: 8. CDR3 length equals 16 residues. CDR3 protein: CASSLAGQGWGSPLHF. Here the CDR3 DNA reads TGTGCCAGCAGCTTGGCGGGACAGGGCTGGGGATCACCCCTCCACTTT.

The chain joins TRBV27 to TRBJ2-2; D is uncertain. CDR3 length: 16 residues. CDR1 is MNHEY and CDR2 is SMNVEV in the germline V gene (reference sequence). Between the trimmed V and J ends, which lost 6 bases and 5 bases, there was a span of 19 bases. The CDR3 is CASSPWVRSGTGELFF. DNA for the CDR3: TGTGCCAGCAGCCCATGGGTGAGGAGTGGGACCGGGGAGCTGTTTTTT.

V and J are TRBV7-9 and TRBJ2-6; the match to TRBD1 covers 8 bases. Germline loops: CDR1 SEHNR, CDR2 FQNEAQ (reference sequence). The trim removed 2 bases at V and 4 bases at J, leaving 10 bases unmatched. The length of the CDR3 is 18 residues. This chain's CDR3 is CASSLRAGGRSGANVLTF. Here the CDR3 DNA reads TGTGCCAGCAGCTTAAGGGCAGGGGGCAGATCAGGGGCCAACGTCCTGACTTTC.

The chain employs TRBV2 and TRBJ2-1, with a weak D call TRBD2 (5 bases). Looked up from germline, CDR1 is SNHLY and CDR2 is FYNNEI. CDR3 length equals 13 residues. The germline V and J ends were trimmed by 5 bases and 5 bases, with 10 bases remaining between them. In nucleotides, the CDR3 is TGTGCCAGCAGTACTAGGGCAGACAATGAGCAGTTCTTC. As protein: CASSTRADNEQFF.